Listed here is a single T cell receptor (beta chain). Its antigen is unidentified. Trimming took 5 bases from V and 2 from J, leaving 10 bases between them. There are 13 residues in the CDR3. The germline CDR1 and CDR2 sequences are KGHSH and LQKENI. This sample was taken from a study of response to subunit inactivated influenza vaccine. Study results and caveats: With each seasonal influenza vaccination, the authors suggested, few new T cells are recruited.

TCRdb fed the RT-PCR reads into MiXCR, producing one record per CDR3 protein. The data contain 800,000 or so distinct CDR3 sequences, about 20% of them singletons. The rearrangement joins TRBV18 to TRBJ2-7; possibly TRBD1 or TRBD2 for D (5 bases each). The sequenced sample was PBMCs from blood, obtained 5 to 6 days after vaccination. The sequence derives from a man aged 50 or older who received an inactivated influenza vaccine. The CDR3 loop reads CASSRDAAYEQYF. The CDR3 DNA is TGTGCCAGCTCAAGGGACGCAGCCTACGAGCAGTACTTC.